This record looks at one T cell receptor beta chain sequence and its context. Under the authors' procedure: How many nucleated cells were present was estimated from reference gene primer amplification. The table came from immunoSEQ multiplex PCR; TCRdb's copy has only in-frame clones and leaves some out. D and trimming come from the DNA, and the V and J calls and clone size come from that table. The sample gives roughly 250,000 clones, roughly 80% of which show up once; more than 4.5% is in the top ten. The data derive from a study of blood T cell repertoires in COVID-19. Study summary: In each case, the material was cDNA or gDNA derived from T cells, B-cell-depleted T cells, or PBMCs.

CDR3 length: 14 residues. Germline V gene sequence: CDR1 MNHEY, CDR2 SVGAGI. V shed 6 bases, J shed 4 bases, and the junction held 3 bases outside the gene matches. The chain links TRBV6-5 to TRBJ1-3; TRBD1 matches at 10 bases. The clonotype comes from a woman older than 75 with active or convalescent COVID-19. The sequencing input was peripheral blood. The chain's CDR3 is CASRDRGQGNTIYF. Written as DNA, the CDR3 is TGTGCCAGCAGAGACAGGGGGCAAGGAAACACCATATATTTT.